These 27 T cell receptor beta chains share one sample of origin, sequenced in a study of human T cells and chemical hapten exposure. TCRdb used MiXCR to reprocess the RACE reads, holding one entry per CDR3 protein. The sample has 35,000 to 45,000 distinct CDR3 sequences, 8.5% to 10% seen once; the top ten hold 13% to 15%. As for time point: patch test 2, 6 weeks after DPC sensitization. Sample treatment: therapeutic diphenylcyclopropenone sensitization with weekly scalp DPC. It was from unfractionated whole blood that total RNA was extracted. Sequencing used whole blood, obtained in connection with sensitization to the hapten diphenylcyclopropenone (DPC). These receptors all come from a woman between 25 and 40 years old with alopecia areata. Some clones in this sample may be carry-over from other donors' samples.

This clonotype was recorded many times. The chain links TRBV2 to TRBJ2-2; TRBD1 aligns across 7 bases. J was trimmed by 5 bases and V by 9 bases; bases with no gene match: 9. This CDR3 comprises 14 residues. The V gene's germline CDR1 is SNHLY and CDR2 FYNNEI. The DNA of the CDR3 is TGTGCCAGTCGACAGGGCGGGCGGACCGGGGAGCTGTTTTTT. Amino acids: CASRQGGRTGELFF.

This clonotype was counted many times. The CDR3 here is CASSSALPNSYEQYF. CDR3 DNA: TGTGCCAGCAGTTCGGCTCTGCCTAACTCCTACGAGCAGTACTTC. V gene TRBV12-3 or TRBV12-4 combines with J gene TRBJ2-7; D gene uncertain. This CDR3 contains 15 residues. Between the trimmed V and J ends, which lost 4 bases and 0 bases, there was a span of 13 bases.

V gene TRBV12-3 or TRBV12-4 combines with J gene TRBJ2-1; weak D call: TRBD2 (6 bases). CDR3 size: 12 residues. V shed 1 base and J shed 12 bases, with 10 bases lying between them. The CDR3 reads CASSLGGGVQFF. CDR3 bases: TGTGCCAGCAGTTTAGGGGGCGGGGTGCAGTTCTTC.

This clonotype has ten or more counts. The rearrangement joins TRBV29-1 to TRBJ1-2; D gene unclear. Trimming cost V 2 bases and J 4 bases, with 8 bases left between them. The V gene's germline CDR1 is SQVTM and CDR2 ANQGSEA. CDR3 length: 12 amino acids. CDR3 protein: CSVETEIYGYTF. CDR3 bases: TGCAGCGTTGAAACTGAGATCTATGGCTACACCTTC. The full variable domain, completed using reference TRBV29-1 and TRBJ1-2, is SAVISQKPSRDICQRGTSLTIQCQVDSQVTMMFWYRQQPGQSLTLIATANQGSEATYESGFVIDKFPISRPNLTFSTLTVSNMSPEDSSIYLCSVETEIYGYTFGSGTRLTVV.

This clonotype was counted only a few times. This sequence joins TRBV7-2 and TRBJ2-3; TRBD2 agrees at 7 bases. CDR1 and CDR2 from the germline V gene are SGHTA and FQGNSA. The CDR3 sequence is 16 residues long. The ends lost 5 bases at V and 2 bases at J; junction bases unmatched: 10. The CDR3 sequence is CASSATAGLYTDTQYF. Here the CDR3 DNA reads TGTGCCAGCAGCGCCACAGCGGGGCTGTACACAGATACGCAGTATTTT.

This clonotype came up a few times. This chain joins TRBV28 and TRBJ1-4, with D hard to call. The CDR3 loop spans 11 amino acids. The V gene lost 2 bases and the J gene lost 7 bases, with 2 bases spanning the gap. In germline, CDR1 is MDHEN, CDR2 SYDVKM. CDR3 DNA sequence: TGTGCCAGCAGTTTACGTGAAAAACTGTTTTTT. This encodes CASSLREKLFF.

The rearrangement uses TRBV19 and TRBJ2-7, with 13 bases identical to TRBD2. V was clipped by 6 bases and J by 2 bases; unmatched bases: 10. The CDR3 length is 17 residues. Germline assignment: CDR1 LNHDA and CDR2 SQIVND (reference sequence). CDR3 residues: CASRPGTSGVGAYEQYF. For the CDR3, the DNA is TGTGCCAGTAGGCCCGGGACTAGCGGGGTAGGAGCCTACGAGCAGTACTTC.

The sample holds a few counts of this clonotype. CDR3 region: CASSLGADQPQHF. Written as DNA, the CDR3 is TGTGCCAGCAGCTTAGGCGCAGATCAGCCCCAGCATTTT. The chain has TRBV5-4 and TRBJ1-5; D gene unclear. Germline-derived CDR1 and CDR2 are SGHNT and YYREEE (reference sequence). Deletions cut 2 bases from V and 5 bases from J, with 8 bases between. The CDR3 is 13 residues long.

This clonotype turned up a few times. The chain links TRBV4-1 to TRBJ2-3, with 7 bases identical to TRBD2. Germline CDR1 and CDR2: MGHRA and YSYEKL. The CDR3 runs 18 residues. After removal of 4 bases from V and 7 bases from J, the junction contained 20 bases not matched to a gene. CDR3 DNA: TGCGCCAGCAGCCCGGGAGGTGGGTCGGCGGACCCGTCCTATACGCAGTATTTT. Residues: CASSPGGGSADPSYTQYF.

A word on this clonotype: A read error may explain this, as a much larger clone is one base away. This chain links TRBV6-2 or TRBV6-3 with TRBJ1-6, with no clear D. There are 15 residues in the CDR3. Germline loops: CDR1 MNHEY, CDR2 SVGEGT. CDR3 region: CAISYSRGNYSPLHF. The CDR3 DNA reads TGTGCCATCAGTTACTCGAGAGGGAACTATTCACCCCTCCACTTT.

The chain carries TRBV7-2 and TRBJ2-5, with no clear D. V gave up 5 bases and J gave up 7 bases, with 8 bases separating them. The CDR3 contains 11 residues. The germline CDR1 and CDR2 sequences are SGHTA and FQGNSA. The CDR3 DNA follows: TGTGCCAGCAGCCCAGACGGGACCCAGTACTTC. This encodes CASSPDGTQYF.

The chain links TRBV28 to TRBJ1-3; D gene uncertain. In germline, CDR1 is MDHEN, CDR2 SYDVKM. Trimming pared 4 bases from V and 1 base from J, leaving 2 bases between. CDR3 length equals 12 residues. CDR3 loop: CASSWSGNTIYF. The DNA for the CDR3 is TGTGCCAGCAGTTGGTCTGGAAACACCATATATTTT.

This clonotype showed up just a few times. The chain is built from TRBV15 and TRBJ2-2; no definite D call. The CDR3 spans 14 residues. The V and J ends lost 0 bases and 4 bases respectively, with 6 bases between them. The germline gives CDR1 LNHNV, CDR2 YYDKDF (reference sequence). For the CDR3, the DNA is TGTGCCACCAGCAGAGAGGTCTTCACCGGGGAGCTGTTTTTT. Encoded protein: CATSREVFTGELFF.

V and J are TRBV27 and TRBJ1-5; D remains unclear. The CDR3 sequence is 13 residues long. Germline assignment: CDR1 MNHEY and CDR2 SMNVEV (reference sequence). The V and J ends lost 0 bases and 4 bases respectively, with 4 bases between them. The CDR3 bases are TGTGCCAGCAGTTTATCGACGAATCAGCCCCAGCATTTT. As protein: CASSLSTNQPQHF.

This clonotype appeared a few times. For the CDR3, the DNA is TGTGCCAGCCAGCGGAGTCAAGAGCAGTACTTC. It yields the protein CASQRSQEQYF. The chain combines TRBV3-1 with TRBJ2-7; possible D gene TRBD2, 5 bases. This CDR3 comprises 11 residues. CDR1 is LGHDT, CDR2 YNNKEL, per germline (reference sequence). Trimming cost V 8 bases and J 7 bases, with 12 bases left between them.

The J gene is TRBJ1-1, the V gene TRBV6-2 or TRBV6-3; no definite D call. Trimming cost V 2 bases and J 4 bases, with 14 bases left between them. This CDR3 comprises 15 residues. Germline V gene sequence: CDR1 MNHEY, CDR2 SVGEGT. CDR3 protein: CASSYREYGRTEAFF. Here the CDR3 DNA reads TGTGCCAGCAGTTACCGGGAGTACGGGCGCACTGAAGCTTTCTTT.

This clonotype occurred many times. This chain joins TRBV28 and TRBJ2-7, with 8 positions matching TRBD1. Trimming cost V 3 bases and J 3 bases; bases outside gene matches: 7. The CDR3 extends over 15 amino acids. Germline assignment: CDR1 MDHEN and CDR2 SYDVKM. DNA of the CDR3: TGTGCCAGCAGTTTCCGTACCGGGACAGGCTACGAGCAGTACTTC. Residues: CASSFRTGTGYEQYF.

J is TRBJ2-3 and V is TRBV7-9, with D perhaps TRBD1 (5 bases). Trimming removed 1 base at V and 14 bases at J, with 13 bases between. Germline assignment: CDR1 SEHNR and CDR2 FQNEAQ (reference sequence). There are 12 residues in the CDR3. This CDR3 reads CASSLEGSRPYF. The CDR3 nucleotides read TGTGCCAGCAGCTTAGAGGGGTCCCGACCGTATTTT.

This clonotype was seen only a few times. V gene TRBV5-5 combines with J gene TRBJ2-7; D is uncertain. CDR1 is SGHKS and CDR2 is YYEKEE in the germline V gene (reference sequence). V dropped 3 bases and J dropped 2 bases, with 15 bases sitting between them. The CDR3 is 15 residues long. The CDR3 loop reads CASSSRLDNPYEQYF. In DNA form, the CDR3 reads TGTGCCAGCAGCTCCAGATTAGACAATCCCTACGAGCAGTACTTC.

Many counts were recorded for this clonotype. The chain links TRBV7-9 to TRBJ2-2, with D perhaps matching TRBD1 or TRBD2 (6 bases each). CDR1 is SEHNR, CDR2 FQNEAQ, per germline (reference sequence). The CDR3 is made up of 15 amino acids. With 5 bases removed from V and 4 bases from J, the gap between germline ends came to 14 bases. As DNA, the CDR3 is TGTGCCAGCAGCCAGTCGGGGGCTATCACCGGGGAGCTGTTTTTT. It is translated as CASSQSGAITGELFF.

This clonotype has a handful of counts. The chain combines TRBV6-1 with TRBJ1-2; 8 bases map to TRBD1. The CDR3 has 15 residues. Germline V gives CDR1 MNHNS, CDR2 SASEGT. V lost 4 bases to trimming and J lost 6 bases; unmatched junction nucleotides: 10. The CDR3 protein is CASSGAGGEVDGYTF. In DNA form, the CDR3 reads TGTGCCAGCAGTGGAGCAGGGGGCGAGGTTGATGGCTACACCTTC.

This clonotype showed up just a few times. V and J are TRBV7-8 and TRBJ2-7, with D possibly TRBD2 on 6 matching bases. V was shortened by 8 bases and J by 3 bases, with 14 bases between the two germline ends. The V gene's germline CDR1 is SGHVS and CDR2 FQNEAQ. This CDR3 contains 13 residues. For the CDR3, the DNA is TGTGCCAGCGGAGGGCGGTCGGTCTACGAGCAGTACTTC. Translating it yields CASGGRSVYEQYF.

The genes are TRBV6-5 and TRBJ1-2, with TRBD1 matching 7 bases. V shed 5 bases and J 5 bases; nucleotides not matched to a gene: 5. This CDR3 region has 13 residues. Germline V gene data show CDR1 as MNHEY and CDR2 as SVGAGI. CDR3 sequence reads: CASSNRGWYGYTF. CDR3 nucleotide sequence: TGTGCCAGCAGTAACAGGGGTTGGTATGGCTACACCTTC.

This clonotype was picked up many times. The chain uses TRBV14 and TRBJ2-7; TRBD1 matches 10 bases. The junction had 3 bases not matched to a gene; V was cut back by 1 base and J by 6 bases. This CDR3 has 14 amino acids. Germline CDR1 is SGHDN and CDR2 is FVKESK. This CDR3 is CASSQARTGGEQYF. The CDR3 DNA reads TGTGCCAGCAGCCAAGCCCGGACAGGGGGCGAGCAGTACTTC.

This clonotype came up a few times. The chain has TRBV2 and TRBJ2-5; TRBD2 is a possible D gene (5 bases). V lost 4 bases to trimming and J lost 1 base, with 16 bases between them. Germline V gene sequence: CDR1 SNHLY, CDR2 FYNNEI. The length of the CDR3 is 16 residues. DNA of the CDR3: TGTGCCAGCAGTGGGCCCTTCGGGGTGTTCCAAGAGACCCAGTACTTC. This codes for CASSGPFGVFQETQYF.

This clonotype has only a few counts. The chain uses TRBV6-2 or TRBV6-3 and TRBJ2-3; D not certain. CDR3 length: 14 residues. Germline CDR1 is MNHEY and CDR2 is SVGEGT. Trimming stripped 7 bases from V and 6 bases from J, with 17 bases between. The chain's CDR3 is CASNYGPQSDTQYF. The CDR3 DNA reads as TGTGCCAGCAACTACGGGCCGCAGTCGGATACGCAGTATTTT.

This clonotype was seen many times. V gene TRBV27 combines with J gene TRBJ1-5; 7 nucleotides line up with TRBD1. The CDR3 is 12 residues long. Germline lookup yields CDR1 MNHEY and CDR2 SMNVEV (reference sequence). Germline trimming cut 9 bases from V and 4 bases from J; bases unmatched to any gene: 3. CDR3 loop: CASGQANQPQHF. Here the CDR3 DNA reads TGTGCCAGTGGACAGGCGAATCAGCCCCAGCATTTT.